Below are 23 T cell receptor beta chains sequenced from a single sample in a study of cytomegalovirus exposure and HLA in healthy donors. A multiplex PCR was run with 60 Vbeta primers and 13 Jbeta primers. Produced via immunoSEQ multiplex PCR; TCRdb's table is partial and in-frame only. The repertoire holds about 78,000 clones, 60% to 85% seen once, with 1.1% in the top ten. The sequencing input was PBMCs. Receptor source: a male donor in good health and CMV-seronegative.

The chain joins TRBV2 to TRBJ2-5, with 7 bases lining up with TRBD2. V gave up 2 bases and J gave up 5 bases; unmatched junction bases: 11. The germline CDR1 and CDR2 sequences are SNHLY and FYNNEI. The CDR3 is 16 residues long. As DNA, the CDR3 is TGTGCCAGCAGTGAAAGGGCCGGGAGGTCAGTTGAGACCCAGTACTTC. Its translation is CASSERAGRSVETQYF. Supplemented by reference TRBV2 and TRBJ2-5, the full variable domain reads EPEVTQTPSHQVTQMGQEVILRCVPISNHLYFYWYRQILGQKVEFLVSFYNNEISEKSEIFDDQFSVERPDGSNFTLKIRSTKLEDSAMYFCASSERAGRSVETQYFGPGTRLLVL.

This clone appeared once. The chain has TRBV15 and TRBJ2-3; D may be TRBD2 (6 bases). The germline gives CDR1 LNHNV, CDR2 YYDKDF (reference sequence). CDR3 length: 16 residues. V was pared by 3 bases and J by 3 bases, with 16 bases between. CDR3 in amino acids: CATSRPGLIITDTQYF. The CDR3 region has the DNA TGTGCCACCAGCAGGCCGGGACTCATAATTACAGATACGCAGTATTTT.

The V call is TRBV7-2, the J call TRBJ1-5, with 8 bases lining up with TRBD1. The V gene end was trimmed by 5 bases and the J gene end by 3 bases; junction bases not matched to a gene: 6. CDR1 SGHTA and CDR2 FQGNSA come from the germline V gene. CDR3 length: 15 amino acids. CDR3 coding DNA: TGTGCCAGCAGCGCGCGGACAGGGTTCAATCAGCCCCAGCATTTT. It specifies CASSARTGFNQPQHF.

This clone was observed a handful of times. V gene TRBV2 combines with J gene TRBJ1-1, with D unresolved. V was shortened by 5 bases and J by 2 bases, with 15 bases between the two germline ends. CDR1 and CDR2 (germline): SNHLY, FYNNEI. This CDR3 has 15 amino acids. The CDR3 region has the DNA TGTGCCAGCAGTCCCCGGGTCCGGTCCAACACTGAAGCTTTCTTT. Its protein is CASSPRVRSNTEAFF.

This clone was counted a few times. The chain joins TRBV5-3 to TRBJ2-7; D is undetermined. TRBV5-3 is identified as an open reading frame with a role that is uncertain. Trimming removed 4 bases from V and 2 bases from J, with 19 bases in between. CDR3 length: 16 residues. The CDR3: CARSPLDPGEPYEQYF. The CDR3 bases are TGTGCCAGAAGCCCTCTCGATCCAGGCGAACCCTACGAGCAGTACTTC.

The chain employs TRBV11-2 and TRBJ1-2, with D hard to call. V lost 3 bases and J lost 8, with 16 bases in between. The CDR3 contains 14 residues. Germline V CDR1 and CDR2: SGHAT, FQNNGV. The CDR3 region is CASSLAPGSGGYTF. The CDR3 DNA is TGTGCCAGCAGCTTGGCCCCGGGGTCGGGGGGCTACACCTTC.

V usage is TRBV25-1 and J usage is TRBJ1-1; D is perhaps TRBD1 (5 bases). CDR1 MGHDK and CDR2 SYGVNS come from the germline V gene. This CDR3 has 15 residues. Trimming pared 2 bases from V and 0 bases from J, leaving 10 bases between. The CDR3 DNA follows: TGTGCCAGCAGTGAACTCCAGGGTATGAACACTGAAGCTTTCTTT. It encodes CASSELQGMNTEAFF.

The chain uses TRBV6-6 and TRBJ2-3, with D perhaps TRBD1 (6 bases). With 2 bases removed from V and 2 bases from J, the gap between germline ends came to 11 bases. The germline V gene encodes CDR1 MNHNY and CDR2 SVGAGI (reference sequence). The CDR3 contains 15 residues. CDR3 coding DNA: TGTGCCAGCAGTTACGGTACAGGGTTCACAGATACGCAGTATTTT. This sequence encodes CASSYGTGFTDTQYF.

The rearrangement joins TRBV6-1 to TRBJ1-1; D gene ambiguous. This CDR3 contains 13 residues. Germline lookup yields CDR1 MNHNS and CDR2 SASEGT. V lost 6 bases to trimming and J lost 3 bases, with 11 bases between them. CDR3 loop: CASRYSFDTEAFF. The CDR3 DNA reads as TGTGCCAGCAGATACAGTTTCGACACTGAAGCTTTCTTT.

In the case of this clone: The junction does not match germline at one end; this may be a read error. Written as DNA, the CDR3 is TGTGCCAGCGGCTTGGCGGGGGTCTACGAGCAGTACTTC. This codes for CASGLAGVYEQYF. V and J are TRBV5-6 and TRBJ2-7; 7 nucleotides align to TRBD2. Germline V CDR1 and CDR2: SGHDT, YYEEEE. This CDR3 is 13 amino acids long.

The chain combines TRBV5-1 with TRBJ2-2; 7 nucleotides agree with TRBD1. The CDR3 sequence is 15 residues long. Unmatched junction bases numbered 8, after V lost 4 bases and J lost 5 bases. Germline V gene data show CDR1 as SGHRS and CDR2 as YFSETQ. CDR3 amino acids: CASSPDRVKTGELFF. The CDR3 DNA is TGCGCCAGCAGCCCCGACAGGGTGAAAACCGGGGAGCTGTTTTTT.

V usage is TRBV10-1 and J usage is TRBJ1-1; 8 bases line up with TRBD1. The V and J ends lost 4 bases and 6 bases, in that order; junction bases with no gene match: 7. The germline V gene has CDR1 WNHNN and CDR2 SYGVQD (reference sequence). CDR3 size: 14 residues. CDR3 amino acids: CASSATGESSEAFF. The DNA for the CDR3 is TGCGCCAGCAGTGCGACAGGGGAAAGTTCTGAAGCTTTCTTT.

CDR3 protein: CASSPPPTQGNYGYTF. In nucleotides, the CDR3 is TGTGCCAGCTCACCACCGCCGACGCAGGGAAACTATGGCTACACCTTC. The rearrangement links TRBV18 to TRBJ1-2, with a possible D match to TRBD1 (5 bases). The CDR3 has 16 amino acids. CDR1 is KGHSH and CDR2 is LQKENI in the germline V gene. Trimming took off 0 bases at V and 2 bases at J, with 13 bases between the two ends.

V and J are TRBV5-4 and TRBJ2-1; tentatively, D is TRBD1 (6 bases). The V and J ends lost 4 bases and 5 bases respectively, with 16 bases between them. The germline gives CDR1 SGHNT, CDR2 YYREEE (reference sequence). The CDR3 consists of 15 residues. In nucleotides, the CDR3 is TGTGCCAGCAGCGGGGGTGGGGGCAAAGACAATGAGCAGTTCTTC. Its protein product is CASSGGGGKDNEQFF. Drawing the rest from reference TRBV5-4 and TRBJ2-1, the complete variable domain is ETGVTQSPTHLIKTRGQQVTLRCSSQSGHNTVSWYQQALGQGPQFIFQYYREEENGRGNFPPRFSGLQFPNYSSELNVNALELDDSALYLCASSGGGGKDNEQFFGPGTRLTVL.

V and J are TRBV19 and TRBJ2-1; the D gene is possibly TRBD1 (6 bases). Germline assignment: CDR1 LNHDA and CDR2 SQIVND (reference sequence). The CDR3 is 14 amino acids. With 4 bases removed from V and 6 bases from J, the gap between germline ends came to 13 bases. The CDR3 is CASSKNQGINEQFF. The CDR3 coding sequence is TGTGCCAGTAGTAAGAACCAGGGGATCAATGAGCAGTTCTTC.

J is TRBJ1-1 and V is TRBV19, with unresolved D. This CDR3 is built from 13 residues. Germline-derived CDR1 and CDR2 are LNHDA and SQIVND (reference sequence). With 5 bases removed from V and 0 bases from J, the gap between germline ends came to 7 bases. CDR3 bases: TGTGCCAGTAGTTCCCAAATGAACACTGAAGCTTTCTTT. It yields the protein CASSSQMNTEAFF.

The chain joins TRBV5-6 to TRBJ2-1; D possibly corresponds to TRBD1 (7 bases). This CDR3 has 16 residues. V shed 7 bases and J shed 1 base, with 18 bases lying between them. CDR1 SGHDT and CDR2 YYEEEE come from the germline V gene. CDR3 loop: CASRGSRDRSYNEQFF. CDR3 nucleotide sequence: TGTGCCAGCCGAGGATCGCGGGACAGATCCTACAATGAGCAGTTCTTC.

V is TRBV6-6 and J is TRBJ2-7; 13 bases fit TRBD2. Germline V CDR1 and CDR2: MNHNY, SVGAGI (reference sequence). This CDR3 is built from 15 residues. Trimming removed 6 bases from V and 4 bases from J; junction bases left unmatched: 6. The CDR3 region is CASRTGTSGKYEQYF. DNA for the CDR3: TGTGCCAGCAGAACCGGGACTAGCGGGAAGTACGAGCAGTACTTC.

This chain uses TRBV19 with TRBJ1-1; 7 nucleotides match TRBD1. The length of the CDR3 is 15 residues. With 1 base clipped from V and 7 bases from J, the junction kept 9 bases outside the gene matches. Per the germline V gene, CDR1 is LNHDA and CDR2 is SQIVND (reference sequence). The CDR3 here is CASSIGGGGAGEAFF. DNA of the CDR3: TGTGCCAGTAGTATAGGAGGAGGGGGCGCGGGTGAAGCTTTCTTT.

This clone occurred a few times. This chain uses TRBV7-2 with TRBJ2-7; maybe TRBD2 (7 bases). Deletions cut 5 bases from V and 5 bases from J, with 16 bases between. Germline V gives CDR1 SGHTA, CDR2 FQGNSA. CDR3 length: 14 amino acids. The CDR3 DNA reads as TGTGCCAGCAGCGCCTCGGGGGGCATGCACGAGCAGTACTTC. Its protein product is CASSASGGMHEQYF.

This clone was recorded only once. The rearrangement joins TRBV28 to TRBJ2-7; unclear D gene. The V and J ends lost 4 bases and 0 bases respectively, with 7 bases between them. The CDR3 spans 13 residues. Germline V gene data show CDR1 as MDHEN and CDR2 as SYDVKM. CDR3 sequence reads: CASSSYRSYEQYF. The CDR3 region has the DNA TGTGCCAGCAGTTCCTACCGCTCCTACGAGCAGTACTTC.

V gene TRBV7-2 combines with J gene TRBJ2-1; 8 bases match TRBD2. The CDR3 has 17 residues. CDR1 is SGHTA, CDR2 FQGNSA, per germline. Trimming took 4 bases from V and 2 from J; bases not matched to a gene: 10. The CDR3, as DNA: TGTGCCAGCAGCTATGAAAATCCGGGACTAGCCTACAATGAGCAGTTCTTC. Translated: CASSYENPGLAYNEQFF.

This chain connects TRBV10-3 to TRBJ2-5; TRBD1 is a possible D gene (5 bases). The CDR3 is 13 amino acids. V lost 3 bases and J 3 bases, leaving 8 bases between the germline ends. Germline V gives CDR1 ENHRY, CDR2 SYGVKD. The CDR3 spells CAISEKGEETQYF. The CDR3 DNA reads TGTGCCATCAGTGAAAAAGGGGAAGAGACCCAGTACTTC.